This T cell receptor (beta chain) derives from a study of early T cells in non-severe SARS-CoV-2 infection (dated by TCRdb to the early 2020s). Study-level background: Because TCR sequencing relied on bulk RNA taken from unsorted whole blood, pairing of alpha and beta chains was not possible.

A case-control design nested within a healthcare worker cohort in London, UK, was used, with weekly nasopharyngeal swab PCR tests and blood sampling performed. Healthcare workers were enrolled in the week of the UK lockdown, from 23 to 31 March 2020, and were followed every week for up to roughly 16 weeks. Concerning this clonotype: Its antigen is unknown. It has no much larger one-base neighbor in the sample; base qualities were not kept.

Taken from cysteine to phenylalanine, the CDR3 has 15 residues. Only the CDR3 part of the read is kept: 45 bases, read in frame from the first base. V is clipped by 1 base and J by 0 bases, and the sequence between their germline boundaries is 10 bases long. What the work shows at the level of the full study, not this receptor alone: Matching against VDJdb was skewed toward anti-spike CD8 responses, likely underestimated virus-specific expansions, and missed private and CD4 specificities.

The receptor library was made with 5' RACE. The sample was run on a NextSeq 500. The TCR library protocol attached unique molecular identifiers to individual cDNA molecules to correct for sequencing error and PCR bias. TCR alpha and beta chains were both sequenced, and the abundances of alpha and beta sequences in each sample were closely correlated with each other. Concerning the study's data processing: Decombinator V4 was used to perform V gene, J gene and CDR3 annotation of TCR sequences. TCRs were defined as expanded if a significant change between any two time points was detected under a Poisson model with p below 0.0001. TCR abundances were normalised to the total number of TCRs sequenced in each sample and reported as counts per million. TRAV1-2 paired with TRAJ12, TRAJ20 or TRAJ33 defined MAIT TCRs, while TRAV10 paired with TRAJ18 defined iNKT TCRs. VDJdb, accessed 1 November 2021, was searched for CMV, EBV and SARS-CoV-2 annotated TCRs, with TCRs annotated for multiple antigens excluded. TCRdb reran the public reads through fastp at Q25 and MiXCR, keeping productive beta chains. Here each entry gathers all rows of one CDR3 protein and keeps the most common genes and DNA. The authors' filters were not applied to this entry. Counted in this sample were tens of thousands of distinct CDR3 sequences; around 4.3% of them appeared once. Around 21% of the sample lies in the top ten.

The receptor comes from an adult who was a healthcare worker with PCR-confirmed SARS-CoV-2 infection or an uninfected control (not recorded which). The chain employs TRBV12-3 or TRBV12-4 and TRBJ2-7; TRBD1 is a possible D gene, resting on 7 matching bases. The sequencing input was whole blood. The nucleotides are TGTGCCAGCAGTTTAGGGCGGGACAGCTCCTACGAGCAGTACTTC. This encodes CASSLGRDSSYEQYF.